This T cell receptor (beta chain) was identified during a study of blood T cell repertoires in COVID-19. Assay: immunoSEQ multiplex PCR; the TCRdb copy retains only in-frame clones and omits some. The sample lists roughly 230,000 clones; about 88% were seen once. Germline values: CDR1 SGHDT, CDR2 YYEEEE. This CDR3 contains 16 residues. The germline V and J ends were trimmed by 0 bases and 2 bases, with 9 bases remaining between them. The sequenced sample consisted of PBMCs or T cells enriched from blood (not recorded which). The clonotype comes from a woman between 45 and 60 years old who had been exposed to COVID-19. The chain carries TRBV5-6 and TRBJ1-6, with D perhaps matching TRBD1 (5 bases). The CDR3 region is CASSLVRGPYNSPLHF. The CDR3 DNA sequence: TGTGCCAGCAGCTTGGTAAGGGGCCCCTATAATTCACCCCTCCACTTT. Variable domain in full (rest from reference TRBV5-6 and TRBJ1-6): DAGVTQSPTHLIKTRGQQVTLRCSPKSGHDTVSWYQQALGQGPQFIFQYYEEEERQRGNFPDRFSGHQFPNYSSELNVNALLLGDSALYLCASSLVRGPYNSPLHFGNGTRLTVT.